Listed below are T cell receptor beta chains from one sample, sequenced in a study of shared clonotypes between healthy human individuals. The method was immunoSEQ multiplex PCR; TCRdb's version includes in-frame clones alone and lacks a portion of them. The data contain more than 600,000 clones, around 92% of them singletons. Material for sequencing was naive CD8+ T cells sorted from blood. The receptors come from a man between 25 and 39 years old in good health. Both conserved end residues are part of each CDR3. A D gene is named only where the DNA matches it firmly. The listing skips clone size in some rows; elsewhere it reads once, few, many or a size class.

V	D	J	size	CDR3	DNA
TRBV27	NA	TRBJ1-5	NA	CASSFVWGSNQPQHF	TGTGCCAGCAGTTTCGTATGGGGCAGCAATCAGCCCCAGCATTTT
TRBV29-1	NA	TRBJ2-7	NA	CSVEGRNPYEQYF	TGCAGCGTTGAAGGGAGGAACCCCTACGAGCAGTACTTC
TRBV7-9	TRBD1	TRBJ1-2	NA	CASSHRDREGYGHTF	TGTGCCAGCAGCCACCGGGACAGGGAGGGTTATGGCCACACCTTC
TRBV5-4	NA	TRBJ2-3	NA	CASSLGRDRTDTQYF	TGTGCCAGCAGCTTGGGCAGGGACCGCACAGATACGCAGTATTTT
TRBV29-1	NA	TRBJ2-3	NA	CSVGSGTDTQYF	TGCAGCGTTGGAAGTGGAACAGATACGCAGTATTTT
TRBV13	NA	TRBJ1-4	NA	CASSLDGTNEKLFF	TGTGCCAGCAGCTTAGACGGGACTAATGAAAAACTGTTTTTT
TRBV6-6	NA	TRBJ2-2	NA	CASSYSWERAGELFF	TGTGCCAGCAGTTACTCGTGGGAGCGGGCCGGGGAGCTGTTTTTT
TRBV28	NA	TRBJ2-2	NA	CASSPSPAVRSAAGELFF	TGTGCCAGCAGCCCATCCCCGGCAGTCAGGTCTGCCGCCGGGGAGCTGTTTTTT
TRBV27	NA	TRBJ1-4	NA	CASSLGGEKLFF	TGTGCCAGCAGTTTAGGTGGGGAAAAACTGTTTTTT
TRBV27	TRBD2	TRBJ2-7	NA	CASSFSGYVSYEQYF	TGTGCCAGCAGTTTTAGCGGGTACGTCTCCTACGAGCAGTACTTC
TRBV30	NA	TRBJ1-1	NA	CAWSVAASEAFF	TGTGCCTGGAGTGTAGCCGCGTCTGAAGCTTTCTTT
TRBV5-1	NA	TRBJ2-3	few	CASRSTDTQYF	TGCGCCAGCCGTAGCACAGATACGCAGTATTTT
TRBV4-1	NA	TRBJ2-7	NA	CASSQDGGLEEQYF	TGCGCCAGCAGCCAAGATGGGGGCTTAGAGGAGCAGTACTTC
TRBV2	TRBD2	TRBJ2-7	once	CASSEYLAGGTEQYF	TGTGCCAGCAGTGAATACCTAGCGGGAGGGACCGAGCAGTACTTC
TRBV7-8	NA	TRBJ1-3	once	CASSLGGIKGNTIYF	TGTGCCAGCAGCTTAGGGGGCATAAAAGGAAACACCATATATTTT
TRBV29-1	NA	TRBJ2-7	NA	CSVERGPGYEQYF	TGCAGCGTTGAACGTGGGCCTGGTTACGAGCAGTACTTC
TRBV5-1	NA	TRBJ2-1	NA	CASSLVPENEQFF	TGCGCCAGCAGCTTGGTCCCTGAAAATGAGCAGTTCTTC
TRBV7-2	NA	TRBJ2-7	NA	CASSPKQQGFYYEQYF	TGTGCCAGCAGCCCGAAACAACAGGGATTCTACTACGAGCAGTACTTC
TRBV27	TRBD1	TRBJ1-3	NA	CASSSGQASSGNTIYF	TGTGCCAGCAGTTCTGGACAGGCAAGCTCTGGAAACACCATATATTTT
TRBV11-2	TRBD2	TRBJ2-7	once	CASSLELAGSYEQYF	TGTGCCAGCAGCTTGGAACTAGCGGGAAGTTACGAGCAGTACTTC
TRBV7-9	TRBD1	TRBJ2-1	NA	CASRIPDRSINEQFF	TGTGCCAGCAGAATTCCGGACAGGTCTATCAATGAGCAGTTCTTC
TRBV27	NA	TRBJ2-3	few	CASSPRTDTQYF	TGTGCCAGCAGTCCCCGCACAGATACGCAGTATTTT
TRBV23-1	TRBD1	TRBJ2-2	NA	CASATGGCHAAATGELFF	TGCGCCAGCGCAACAGGGGGCTGTCACGCCGCGGCCACCGGGGAGCTGTTTTTT
TRBV9	NA	TRBJ2-3	few	CASTHSGYSTDTQYF	TGTGCCAGCACCCACTCCGGGTATAGCACAGATACGCAGTATTTT
TRBV27	TRBD2	TRBJ2-1	NA	CASSTQREDNEQFF	TGTGCCAGCAGTACTCAGCGGGAGGACAATGAGCAGTTCTTC
TRBV27	NA	TRBJ2-1	NA	CASTKLSGHEQFF	TGTGCCAGCACCAAGCTTTCGGGTCATGAGCAGTTCTTC
TRBV4-1	TRBD1	TRBJ2-7	NA	CASSQVDRDHEQYF	TGCGCCAGCAGCCAGGTGGACAGGGACCACGAGCAGTACTTC
TRBV29-1	NA	TRBJ2-3	NA	CSVGDIYSTDTQYF	TGCAGCGTCGGGGACATTTATAGCACAGATACGCAGTATTTT
TRBV7-9	NA	TRBJ2-2	NA	CASSDAGTGELFF	TGTGCCAGCAGCGATGCGGGCACCGGGGAGCTGTTTTTT
TRBV15	NA	TRBJ2-2	NA	CATSISPNTGELFF	TGTGCCACCAGTATTAGTCCGAACACCGGGGAGCTGTTTTTT
TRBV6-6	NA	TRBJ2-2	NA	CASVKIQGRTGELFF	TGTGCCAGCGTGAAAATACAGGGGAGGACCGGGGAGCTGTTTTTT
TRBV28	NA	TRBJ2-3	NA	CASSSRVRDTQYF	TGTGCCAGCAGTTCGCGGGTTAGAGATACGCAGTATTTT
TRBV2	NA	TRBJ2-5	NA	CASSDTQETQYF	TGTGCCAGTTCGGACACCCAAGAGACCCAGTACTTC
TRBV19	NA	TRBJ2-7	once	CASSRSEGSGSYEQYF	TGTGCCAGTAGCCGTAGCGAAGGGAGCGGATCGTACGAGCAGTACTTC
TRBV29-1	NA	TRBJ1-2	NA	CSVPGRTSNYGYTF	TGCAGCGTGCCTGGGCGGACTTCTAACTATGGCTACACCTTC
TRBV7-9	TRBD1	TRBJ2-7	NA	CASSLVLGQGVYEQYF	TGTGCCAGCAGCTTAGTTTTGGGACAGGGGGTCTACGAGCAGTACTTC
TRBV6-6	NA	TRBJ1-1	NA	CASSQQVGAFF	TGTGCCAGCAGCCAACAGGTAGGGGCTTTCTTT
TRBV6-5	NA	TRBJ2-6	once	CASAFSGANVLTF	TGTGCCAGCGCCTTTTCTGGGGCCAACGTCCTGACTTTC